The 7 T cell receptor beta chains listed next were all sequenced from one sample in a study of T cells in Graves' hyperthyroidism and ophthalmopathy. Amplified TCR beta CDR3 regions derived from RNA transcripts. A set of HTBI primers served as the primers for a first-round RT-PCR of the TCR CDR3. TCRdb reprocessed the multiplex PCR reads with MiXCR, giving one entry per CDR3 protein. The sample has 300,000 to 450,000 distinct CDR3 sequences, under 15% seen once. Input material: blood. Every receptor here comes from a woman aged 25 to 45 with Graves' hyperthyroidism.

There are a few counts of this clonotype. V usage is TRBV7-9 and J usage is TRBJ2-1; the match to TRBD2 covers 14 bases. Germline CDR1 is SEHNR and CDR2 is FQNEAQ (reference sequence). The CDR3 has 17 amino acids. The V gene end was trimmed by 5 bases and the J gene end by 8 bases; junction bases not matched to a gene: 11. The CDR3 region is CASSPNRLAGGLDEQFF. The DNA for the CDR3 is TGTGCCAGCAGCCCCAACCGACTAGCGGGAGGGTTGGATGAGCAGTTCTTC.

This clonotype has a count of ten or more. The DNA for the CDR3 is TGTGCCAGCAGTTTTGACAGAACCTACGAGCAGTACTTC. Amino acids: CASSFDRTYEQYF. The chain carries TRBV12-3 or TRBV12-4 and TRBJ2-7, with D possibly matching TRBD1 (5 bases). This CDR3 has 13 amino acids. V lost 3 bases and J 2 bases, leaving 8 bases between the germline ends.

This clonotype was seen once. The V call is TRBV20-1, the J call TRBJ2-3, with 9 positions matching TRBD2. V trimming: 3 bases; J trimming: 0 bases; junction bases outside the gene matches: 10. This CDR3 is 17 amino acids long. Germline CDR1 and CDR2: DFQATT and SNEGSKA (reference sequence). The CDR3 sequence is CSASSGLAISSTDTQYF. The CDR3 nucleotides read TGCAGTGCTAGTTCGGGACTAGCTATTTCTAGCACAGATACGCAGTATTTT.

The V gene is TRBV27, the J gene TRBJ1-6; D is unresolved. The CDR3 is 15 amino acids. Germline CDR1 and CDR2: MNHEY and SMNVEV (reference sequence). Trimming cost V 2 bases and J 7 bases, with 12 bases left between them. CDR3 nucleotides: TGTGCCAGCAGTTTAGAACCGGGGAGGAATTCACCCCTCCACTTT. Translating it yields CASSLEPGRNSPLHF.

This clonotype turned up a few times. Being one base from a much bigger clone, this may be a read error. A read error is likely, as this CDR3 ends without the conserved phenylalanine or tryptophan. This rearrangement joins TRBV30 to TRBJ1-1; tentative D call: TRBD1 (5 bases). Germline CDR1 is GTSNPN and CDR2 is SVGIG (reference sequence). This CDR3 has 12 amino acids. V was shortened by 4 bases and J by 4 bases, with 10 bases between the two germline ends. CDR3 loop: CAWIPGPTEAFL. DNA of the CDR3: TGTGCCTGGATTCCAGGGCCCACTGAAGCTTTCCTT.

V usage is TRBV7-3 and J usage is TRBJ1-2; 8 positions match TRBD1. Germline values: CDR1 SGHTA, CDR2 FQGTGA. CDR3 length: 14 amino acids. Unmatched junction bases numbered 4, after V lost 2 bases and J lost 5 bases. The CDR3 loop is CASSLSQGAYGYTF. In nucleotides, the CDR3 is TGTGCCAGCAGCTTATCCCAGGGGGCTTATGGCTACACCTTC.

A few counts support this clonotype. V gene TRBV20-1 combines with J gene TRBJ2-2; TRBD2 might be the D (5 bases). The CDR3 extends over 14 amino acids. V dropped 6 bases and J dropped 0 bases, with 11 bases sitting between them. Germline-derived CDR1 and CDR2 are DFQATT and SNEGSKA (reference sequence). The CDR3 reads CSAKTDSNTGELFF. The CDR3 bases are TGCAGTGCGAAGACGGACTCGAACACCGGGGAGCTGTTTTTT.